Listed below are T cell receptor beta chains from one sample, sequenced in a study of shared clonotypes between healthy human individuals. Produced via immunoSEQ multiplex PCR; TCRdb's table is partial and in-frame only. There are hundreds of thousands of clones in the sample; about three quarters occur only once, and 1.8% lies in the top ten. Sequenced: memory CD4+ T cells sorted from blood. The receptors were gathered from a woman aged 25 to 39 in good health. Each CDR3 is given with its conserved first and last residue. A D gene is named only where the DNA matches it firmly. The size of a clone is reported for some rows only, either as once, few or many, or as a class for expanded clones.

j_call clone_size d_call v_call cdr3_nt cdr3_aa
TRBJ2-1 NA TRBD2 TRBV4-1 TGCGCCAGCAGCCGCACGATAACTAGCGGATACAATGAGCAGTTCTTC CASSRTITSGYNEQFF
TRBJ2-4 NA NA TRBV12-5 TGTGCTAGTGGTTTGGTACGAAGAGACAGCCTAAAAAACATTCAGTACTTC CASGLVRRDSLKNIQYF
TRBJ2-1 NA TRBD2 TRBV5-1 TGCGCCAGCAGCTACTTAGCGGGAGGCGGCAATGAGCAGTTCTTC CASSYLAGGGNEQFF
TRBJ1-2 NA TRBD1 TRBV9 TGTGCCAGCAGCGTGGGTTCAGGGGGCAACTATGGCTACACCTTC CASSVGSGGNYGYTF
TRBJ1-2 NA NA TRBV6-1 TGTGCCAGCAGTGAAAGGCCGGGGCGGTTTGGCTATGGCTACACCTTC CASSERPGRFGYGYTF
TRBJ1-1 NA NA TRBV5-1 TGCGCCAGCAGCTTGGGACAGACCGCTGAAGCTTTCTTT CASSLGQTAEAFF
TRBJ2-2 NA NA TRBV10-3 TGTGCCATCACCCCCCTAGCTGGCGGGGAGCTGTTTTTT CAITPLAGGELFF
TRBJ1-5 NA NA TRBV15 TGTGCCACCAGCAGAGATGGATCCTACCAGCCCCAGCATTTT CATSRDGSYQPQHF
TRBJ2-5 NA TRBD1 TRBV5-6 TGTGCCAGCAGCACGGGACAGGGGGCTGAGACCCAGTACTTC CASSTGQGAETQYF
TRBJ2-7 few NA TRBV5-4 TGTGCCAGCAGCTTGGGGACCTACGAGCAGTACTTC CASSLGTYEQYF
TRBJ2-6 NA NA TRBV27 TGTGCCAGCAGTTTTCACGGCTCTGGGGCCAACGTCCTGACTTTC CASSFHGSGANVLTF
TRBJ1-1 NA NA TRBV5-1 TGCGCCAGCGCAGCACCGGGACGGAACACTGAAGCTTTCTTT CASAAPGRNTEAFF
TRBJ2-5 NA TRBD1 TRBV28 TGTGCCAGCAGTTCCAAGACAGGGGTGGTGGAGACCCAGTACTTC CASSSKTGVVETQYF
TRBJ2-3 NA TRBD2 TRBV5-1 TGCGCCAGCAGCTTGGCTCTGGCGGGAGGAATTGTGACAGATACGCAGTATTTT CASSLALAGGIVTDTQYF
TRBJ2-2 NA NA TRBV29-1 TGCAGCGTTGCCGAACAGCCGACCGGGGAGCTGTTTTTT CSVAEQPTGELFF
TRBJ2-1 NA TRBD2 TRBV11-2 TGTGCCAGCAGGAGACTAGCGGGAGGGCCTTTCAATGAGCAGTTCTTC CASRRLAGGPFNEQFF
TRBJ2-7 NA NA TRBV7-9 TGTGCCAGCAGCCGAGGGGTTAGCTCCTACGAGCAGTACTTC CASSRGVSSYEQYF
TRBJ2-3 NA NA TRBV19 TGTGCCAGCACGCCGGGCTTAAGCGCAGATACGCAGTATTTT CASTPGLSADTQYF
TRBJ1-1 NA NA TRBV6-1 TGTGCCAGCAGGTCTACAGAATTAAACACTGAAGCTTTCTTT CASRSTELNTEAFF
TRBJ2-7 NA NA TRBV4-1 TGCGCCAGCAGCCGACCCATGGGTGAGCAGTACTTC CASSRPMGEQYF
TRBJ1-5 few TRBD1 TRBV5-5 TGTGCCAGCAGCGCCGGGACAGGGACGAATCAGCCCCAGCATTTT CASSAGTGTNQPQHF
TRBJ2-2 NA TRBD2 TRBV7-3 TGTGCCAGCAGTGATAGCGGGAGAGCCGGGGAGCTGTTTTTT CASSDSGRAGELFF
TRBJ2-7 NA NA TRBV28 TGTGCCAGCAGCTGGGACAATCAACTTTACGAGCAGTACTTC CASSWDNQLYEQYF
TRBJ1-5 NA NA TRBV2 TGTGCCAGCAGTGTAAGGGTGAGTCAGCCCCAGCATTTT CASSVRVSQPQHF
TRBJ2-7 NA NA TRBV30 TGTGCCTGGAGTGTACGAGGGGCGGGTAACGAGCAGTACTTC CAWSVRGAGNEQYF
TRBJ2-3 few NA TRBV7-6 TGTGCCAGCAGCTCGACCCCTTTAGACACAGATACGCAGTATTTT CASSSTPLDTDTQYF
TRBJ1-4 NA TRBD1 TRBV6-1 TGTGCCAGCAGTGATTCAGGACAGGGAACTGAAAAACTGTTTTTT CASSDSGQGTEKLFF
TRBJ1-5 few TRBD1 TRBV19 TGTGCCAGTAGTATGGGACAGGGAACGGCCCAGCATTTT CASSMGQGTAQHF
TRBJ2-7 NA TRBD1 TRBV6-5 TGTGCCAGCAGCCGCCGGGACAGGTCTTCCGAGCAGTACTTC CASSRRDRSSEQYF
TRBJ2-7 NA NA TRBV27 TGTGCCAGCAGTTTATACCCCGGTGGTGGCTACGAGCAGTACTTC CASSLYPGGGYEQYF
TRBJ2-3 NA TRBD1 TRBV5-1 TGCGCCAGCAGCTTACAGGGGGCTCAAATGGATACGCAGTATTTT CASSLQGAQMDTQYF
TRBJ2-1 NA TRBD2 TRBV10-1 TGCGCCAGCAGTGAGACTAGCGGGAGAAATGGTGAGCAGTTCTTC CASSETSGRNGEQFF
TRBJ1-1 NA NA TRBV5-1 TGCGCCAGCAGCAAGGAACGGAACACTGAAGCTTTCTTT CASSKERNTEAFF
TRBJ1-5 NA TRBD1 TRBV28 TGTGCCAGCAAAAATGCCGGACAGGAAAATCAGCCCCAGCATTTT CASKNAGQENQPQHF
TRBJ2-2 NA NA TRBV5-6 TGTGCCAGCAGCTTGGTTTCATCACGGACCGGGGAGCTGTTTTTT CASSLVSSRTGELFF
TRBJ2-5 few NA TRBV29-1 TGCAGCGGGGAGGCAGGGGGAGAGACCCAGTACTTC CSGEAGGETQYF
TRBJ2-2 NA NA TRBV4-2 TGTGCCAGCAGCCAAGTGTCTACGGATTCGACCGGGGAGCTGTTTTTT CASSQVSTDSTGELFF
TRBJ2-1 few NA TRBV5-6 TGTGCCAGCAGCTTGAAAGACTCCTACAATGAGCAGTTCTTC CASSLKDSYNEQFF
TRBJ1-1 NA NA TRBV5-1 TGCGCCAGCAGCTCAACAGGGTTGAACACTGAAGCTTTCTTT CASSSTGLNTEAFF
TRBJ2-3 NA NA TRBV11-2 TGTGCCAGCAGCTTAGGTGGTCAGTCTAGCACAGATACGCAGTATTTT CASSLGGQSSTDTQYF
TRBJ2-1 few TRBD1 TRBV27 TGTGCCAGCAGATCCGGGACAGGGGGGAATGAGCAGTTCTTC CASRSGTGGNEQFF
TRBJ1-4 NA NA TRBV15 TGTGCCACCAGCAGAGATGCCGGAAATAATGAAAAACTGTTTTTT CATSRDAGNNEKLFF
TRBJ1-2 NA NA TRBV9 TGTGCCAGCAGCGTAGCAGGGGCTGGCTACACCTTC CASSVAGAGYTF
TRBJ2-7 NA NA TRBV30 TGTGCCTGGAGGGCAGGACGGTCCTACGAGCAGTACTTC CAWRAGRSYEQYF
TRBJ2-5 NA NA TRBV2 TGTGCCAGCAGTGACCAGATCGGAGAGACCCAGTACTTC CASSDQIGETQYF
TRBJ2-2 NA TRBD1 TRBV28 TGTGCCAGCAGTCCCGGGACAGGGGTTTCCGGGGAGCTGTTTTTT CASSPGTGVSGELFF
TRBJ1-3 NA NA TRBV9 TGTGCCAGCAGCGCCACAGGCTCGGCTGGAAACACCATATATTTT CASSATGSAGNTIYF
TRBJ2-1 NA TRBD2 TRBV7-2 TGTGCCAGCAGCTTCCTAGCGGGAGGTGGGGAGCAGTTCTTC CASSFLAGGGEQFF
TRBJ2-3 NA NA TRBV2 TGTGCCAGCCGCCTATCCGAAAGCACAGATACGCAGTATTTT CASRLSESTDTQYF
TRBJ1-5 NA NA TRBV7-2 TGTGCCAGCAGCCAGGACAGCCTTAGCAATCAGCCCCAGCATTTT CASSQDSLSNQPQHF